These 22 T cell receptor beta chains were all obtained from the same sample, sequenced in a study of identical twins. MiXCR was run by TCRdb on the 5' RACE reads, yielding one entry per CDR3 protein. Of 500,000 to 650,000 distinct CDR3 sequences listed, just over 7% are singletons. This sample also appeared in a second study, on yellow fever vaccine responses in identical twins.

Specimen: PBMCs. The receptors here all came from a woman in her late teens or twenties in good health.

V usage is TRBV12-3 or TRBV12-4 and J usage is TRBJ2-7; TRBD2 matches 8 bases. The length of the CDR3 is 19 residues. The V gene end was trimmed by 4 bases and the J gene end by 0 bases; junction bases not matched to a gene: 17. The CDR3 region is CASSSGGAGGTEFSYEQYF. In DNA form, the CDR3 reads TGTGCCAGCAGTTCCGGTGGGGCGGGAGGTACCGAATTCTCCTACGAGCAGTACTTC.

This clonotype was detected only a few times. V usage is TRBV9 and J usage is TRBJ2-1; 11 bases are shared with TRBD2. Germline loops: CDR1 SGDLS, CDR2 YYNGEE. This CDR3 region has 17 residues. The V and J ends lost 4 bases and 5 bases, in that order; junction bases with no gene match: 11. CDR3 protein: CASSPQPGTSGDNEQFF. Here the CDR3 DNA reads TGTGCCAGCAGCCCCCAACCCGGGACTAGCGGAGACAATGAGCAGTTCTTC. Full variable domain (outside the CDR3, taken from reference TRBV9 and TRBJ2-1): DSGVTQTPKHLITATGQRVTLRCSPRSGDLSVYWYQQSLDQGLQFLIQYYNGEERAKGNILERFSAQQFPDLHSELNLSSLELGDSALYFCASSPQPGTSGDNEQFFGPGTRLTVL.

V usage is TRBV11-2 and J usage is TRBJ2-2; 10 nucleotides match TRBD2. The CDR3 has 17 amino acids. The germline V gene encodes CDR1 SGHAT and CDR2 FQNNGV. With 5 bases clipped from V and 1 base from J, the junction kept 7 bases outside the gene matches. Written as DNA, the CDR3 is TGTGCCAGCAGCCAAACCAGGACTAGCGGGAACACCGGGGAGCTGTTTTTT. It translates to CASSQTRTSGNTGELFF.

The chain is built from TRBV29-1 and TRBJ2-7; D is tentatively TRBD1 or TRBD2 (5 bases each). The germline V and J ends were trimmed by 0 bases and 5 bases, with 17 bases remaining between them. The CDR3 contains 15 residues. Germline V CDR1 and CDR2: SQVTM, ANQGSEA. The CDR3 nucleotides read TGCAGCGTTGAAGATCCCCGGGACCGTGCGCACGAGCAGTACTTC. Protein product: CSVEDPRDRAHEQYF.

This clonotype was seen repeatedly, ten times or more. This chain joins TRBV4-1 and TRBJ1-2; D is undetermined. V was clipped by 1 base and J by 6 bases, with 12 bases between them. The CDR3 length is 14 residues. Germline V gene sequence: CDR1 MGHRA, CDR2 YSYEKL. The chain's CDR3 is CASSQVPGTDGYTF. CDR3 DNA sequence: TGCGCCAGCAGCCAAGTCCCCGGTACGGATGGCTACACCTTC.

J is TRBJ2-7 and V is TRBV5-6; 10 bases line up with TRBD2. CDR1 is SGHDT, CDR2 YYEEEE, per germline. The V and J ends lost 4 bases and 0 bases, in that order; junction bases with no gene match: 4. The CDR3 is 15 amino acids. The CDR3, as DNA: TGTGCCAGCAGCCTGACTAGCGGGCGCTCCTACGAGCAGTACTTC. Its protein is CASSLTSGRSYEQYF. The whole variable domain, filled in from reference TRBV5-6 and TRBJ2-7, reads DAGVTQSPTHLIKTRGQQVTLRCSPKSGHDTVSWYQQALGQGPQFIFQYYEEEERQRGNFPDRFSGHQFPNYSSELNVNALLLGDSALYLCASSLTSGRSYEQYFGPGTRLTVT.

This clonotype was seen repeatedly, ten times or more. The chain links TRBV12-3 or TRBV12-4 to TRBJ2-1; 9 bases fit TRBD1. This CDR3 comprises 15 residues. J gave up 3 bases and V 7 bases, and 7 bases lay outside the gene matches. The CDR3 sequence is CASIRGQGFYNEQFF. DNA for the CDR3: TGTGCCAGCATCCGGGGACAGGGCTTCTACAATGAGCAGTTCTTC.

V and J are TRBV5-1 and TRBJ2-3; 15 nucleotides align to TRBD2. Germline V gene lookup returns CDR1 SGHRS and CDR2 YFSETQ. CDR3 size: 15 residues. Losses at the gene ends were 4 bases for V and 7 bases for J; bases not matched to a gene: 4. The CDR3 DNA reads TGCGCCAGCAGCGATGGGACTAGCGGGGGGAATACGCAGTATTTT. This encodes CASSDGTSGGNTQYF.

Many counts were recorded for this clonotype. CDR3 in amino acids: CSVETGLNADTQYF. The CDR3 DNA is TGCAGCGTTGAAACAGGGCTTAACGCAGATACGCAGTATTTT. The chain carries TRBV29-1 and TRBJ2-3, with a weak D call TRBD1 (6 bases). Trimming removed 2 bases at V and 4 bases at J, with 13 bases between. This CDR3 has 14 amino acids. Per the germline V gene, CDR1 is SQVTM and CDR2 is ANQGSEA.

V is TRBV28 and J is TRBJ2-7, with D perhaps matching TRBD1 or TRBD2 (6 bases each). The germline V and J ends were trimmed by 4 bases and 6 bases, with 13 bases remaining between them. The germline V gene encodes CDR1 MDHEN and CDR2 SYDVKM. CDR3 length equals 13 residues. CDR3 bases: TGTGCCAGCAGTTCGCTAGGGGGAGGCGAGCAGTACTTC. This translates into CASSSLGGGEQYF.

The rearrangement links TRBV5-1 to TRBJ2-1, with 8 bases aligning to TRBD2. Germline V gene data show CDR1 as SGHRS and CDR2 as YFSETQ. The J segment lost 9 bases and the V segment lost 3 bases, leaving 14 bases of the junction unmatched. This CDR3 is built from 16 residues. CDR3 amino acids: CASSWDVAGPSGEQFF. In DNA form, the CDR3 reads TGCGCCAGCAGCTGGGATGTAGCGGGACCTTCTGGTGAGCAGTTCTTC.

This clonotype has only a few counts. As DNA, the CDR3 is TGTGCCAGCAGCCCGGACAGGGCTAGCAATCAGCCCCAGCATTTT. Residues: CASSPDRASNQPQHF. V usage is TRBV12-3 or TRBV12-4 and J usage is TRBJ1-5, with TRBD1 matching over 8 bases. The CDR3 has 15 amino acids. J was trimmed by 0 bases and V by 6 bases; bases with no gene match: 4.

V is TRBV7-6 and J is TRBJ2-2; the D is unclear. V was pared by 1 base and J by 5 bases, with 11 bases between. The CDR3 runs 15 residues. Germline V gene lookup returns CDR1 SGHVS and CDR2 FNYEAQ. CDR3 bases: TGTGCCAGCAGCTTAGTACCACAGCCTACCGGGGAGCTGTTTTTT. Encoded protein: CASSLVPQPTGELFF.

This clonotype was observed a handful of times. CDR3 DNA sequence: TGTGCCAGCAGTTACGCCGGGAAGGCCTCCTACGAGCAGTACGTC. Translation: CASSYAGKASYEQYV. The J gene is TRBJ2-7, the V gene TRBV6-5, with D possibly matching TRBD2 (5 bases). Germline lookup yields CDR1 MNHEY and CDR2 SVGAGI. This CDR3 spans 15 amino acids. Trimming cost V 2 bases and J 0 bases, with 11 bases left between them.

CDR3 region: CASSRSGNNQPQHF. The CDR3 DNA sequence: TGTGCCAGCAGTCGATCAGGAAACAATCAGCCCCAGCATTTT. The rearrangement joins TRBV7-3 to TRBJ1-5, with unresolved D. The germline CDR1 and CDR2 sequences are SGHTA and FQGTGA. The CDR3 loop spans 14 amino acids. Trimming removed 6 bases at V and 3 bases at J, with 12 bases between.

The V gene is TRBV7-9, the J gene TRBJ1-4; 7 bases match TRBD1. The CDR3 has 16 amino acids. V lost 3 bases to trimming and J lost 2 bases; unmatched junction nucleotides: 6. The germline V gene has CDR1 SEHNR and CDR2 FQNEAQ (reference sequence). CDR3 residues: CASSFTTTGTNEKLFF. The CDR3 nucleotides read TGTGCCAGCAGCTTTACCACGACAGGGACTAATGAAAAACTGTTTTTT.

This clonotype was observed a handful of times. The chain is built from TRBV10-3 and TRBJ2-7; the D is unclear. This CDR3 spans 12 amino acids. The ends were cut back, 0 bases at V and 5 bases at J, with 5 bases in the middle. In germline, CDR1 is ENHRY, CDR2 SYGVKD. The CDR3, as DNA: TGTGCCATCAGTGAGTCCGGCGACGAGCAGTACGTC. Protein product: CAISESGDEQYV.

This clonotype was seen ten or more times. The V gene is TRBV12-3 or TRBV12-4, the J gene TRBJ1-5; TRBD1 is a possible D gene (5 bases). The CDR3 sequence is 13 residues long. V lost 4 bases, J lost 11 bases, and 15 bases lay in between. The CDR3: CASSYTSQGAQHF. CDR3 nucleotides: TGTGCCAGCAGTTACACCTCTCAAGGGGCCCAGCATTTT.

This clonotype occurred many times. The genes are TRBV24-1 and TRBJ1-5; D perhaps matches TRBD1 (6 bases). This CDR3 spans 13 amino acids. Between the trimmed V and J ends, which lost 5 bases and 4 bases, there was a span of 8 bases. CDR1 is KGHDR and CDR2 is SFDVKD in the germline V gene. Here the CDR3 reads CATSVGQNQPQHF. For the CDR3, the DNA is TGTGCCACCAGTGTCGGACAGAATCAGCCCCAGCATTTT.

This clonotype has only a few counts. The V call is TRBV15, the J call TRBJ2-1; 7 positions match TRBD1. CDR1 is LNHNV, CDR2 YYDKDF, per germline (reference sequence). This CDR3 has 14 amino acids. V was clipped by 8 bases and J by 4 bases; unmatched bases: 8. The CDR3 region has the DNA TGTGCCACCCAAACAGGGGATTTTTACAATGAGCAGTTCTTC. Protein product: CATQTGDFYNEQFF.

The CDR3 DNA follows: TGCGCCAGCAGTGACGGCCTAGCGGGAGGTAGCTCCTACGAGCAGTACTTC. Translation: CASSDGLAGGSSYEQYF. The J gene is TRBJ2-7, the V gene TRBV10-1; 11 positions agree with TRBD2. This CDR3 has 17 amino acids. The V gene's germline CDR1 is WNHNN and CDR2 SYGVQD (reference sequence). The junction had 7 bases not matched to a gene; V was cut back by 3 bases and J by 0 bases.

In this sample, this clonotype turned up a few times. The chain uses TRBV12-3 or TRBV12-4 and TRBJ2-4; 16 nucleotides line up with TRBD2. The V gene end was trimmed by 5 bases and the J gene end by 7 bases; junction bases not matched to a gene: 14. There are 19 residues in the CDR3. CDR3 DNA: TGTGCCAGCAGTCTGATGCCCGGGACTAGCGGGAGGGCCGGGAACATTCAGTACTTC. Protein: CASSLMPGTSGRAGNIQYF.